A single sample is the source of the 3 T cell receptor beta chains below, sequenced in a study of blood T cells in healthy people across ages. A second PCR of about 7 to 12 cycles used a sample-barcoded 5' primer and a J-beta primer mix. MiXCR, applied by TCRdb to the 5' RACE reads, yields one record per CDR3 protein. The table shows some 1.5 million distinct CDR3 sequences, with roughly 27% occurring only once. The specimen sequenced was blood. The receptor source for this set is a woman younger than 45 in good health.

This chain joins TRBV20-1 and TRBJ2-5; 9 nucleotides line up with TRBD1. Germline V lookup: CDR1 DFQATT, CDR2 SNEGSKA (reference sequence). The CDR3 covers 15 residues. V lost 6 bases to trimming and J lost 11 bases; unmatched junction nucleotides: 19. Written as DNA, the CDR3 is TGCAGTGCGACAACCGGGACAGGGAATCTATGGGAGCAGTACTTC. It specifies CSATTGTGNLWEQYF.

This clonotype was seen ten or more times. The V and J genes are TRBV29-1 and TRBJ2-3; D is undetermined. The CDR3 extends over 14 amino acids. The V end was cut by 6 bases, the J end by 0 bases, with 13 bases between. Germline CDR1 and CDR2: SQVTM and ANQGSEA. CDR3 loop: CSVLVDPSTDTQYF. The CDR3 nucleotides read TGCAGCGTCCTAGTTGACCCTAGCACAGATACGCAGTATTTT.

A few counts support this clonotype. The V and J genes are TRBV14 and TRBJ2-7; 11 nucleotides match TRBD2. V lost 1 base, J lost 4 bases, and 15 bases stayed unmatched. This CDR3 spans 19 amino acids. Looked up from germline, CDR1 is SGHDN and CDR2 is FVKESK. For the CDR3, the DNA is TGTGCCAGCAGCCAAGGATGGTTCGCAGGGTCTAGCGGGAGGTACGAGCAGTACTTC. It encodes CASSQGWFAGSSGRYEQYF. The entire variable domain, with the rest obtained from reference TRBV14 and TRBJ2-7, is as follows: EAGVTQFPSHSVIEKGQTVTLRCDPISGHDNLYWYRRVMGKEIKFLLHFVKESKQDESGMPNNRFLAERTGGTYSTLKVQPAELEDSGVYFCASSQGWFAGSSGRYEQYFGPGTRLTVT.